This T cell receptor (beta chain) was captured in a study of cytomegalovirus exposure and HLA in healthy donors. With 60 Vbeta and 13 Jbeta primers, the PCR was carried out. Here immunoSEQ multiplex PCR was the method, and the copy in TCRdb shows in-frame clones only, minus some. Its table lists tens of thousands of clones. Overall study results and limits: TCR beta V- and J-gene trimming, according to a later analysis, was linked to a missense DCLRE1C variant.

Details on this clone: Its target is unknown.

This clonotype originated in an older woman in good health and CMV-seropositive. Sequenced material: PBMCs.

CDR3 DNA sequence: TGCAGCGCCCACGTTACGGTGAACACTGAAGCTTTCTTT. Translating it yields CSAHVTVNTEAFF. The chain combines TRBV29-1 with TRBJ1-1; no clear D. V shed 7 bases and J shed 0 bases, with 12 bases lying between them. Germline CDR1 reads SQVTM; CDR2 reads ANQGSEA. This CDR3 spans 13 amino acids.